This record concerns one T cell receptor (beta chain) sequence. Some clones are missing from TCRdb's copy, which holds only in-frame ones; the method was immunoSEQ multiplex PCR. This sample yields over 60,000 clones, of which roughly nine tenths are seen a single time; roughly 0.7% belongs to the top ten. The data stem from a study of T cell changes during pregnancy in multiple sclerosis. The CDR3 spans 18 residues. Germline CDR1 is SNHLY and CDR2 is FYNNEI. V lost 3 bases to trimming and J lost 0 bases, with 20 bases between them. Here the sequenced sample was peripheral blood, taken in the third trimester of pregnancy. The chain is built from TRBV2 and TRBJ1-1; D uncertain. The TCR originated in a female donor in good health, enrolled as a control in a pregnancy study. The CDR3 sequence: CASSDSKESIQMNTEAFF. CDR3 bases: TGTGCCAGCAGTGATAGTAAAGAGAGTATACAGATGAACACTGAAGCTTTCTTT.